The 2 T cell receptor beta chains in this list originate from one sample, sequenced in a study of cytomegalovirus exposure and HLA in healthy donors. In the PCR, 60 Vbeta and 13 Jbeta primers were used. Sequencing was performed with immunoSEQ multiplex PCR; in TCRdb, only in-frame clones are kept and a portion is missing. Of some 210,000 clones in the sample, 70% to 80% were seen once. The sequenced sample was PBMCs. Every receptor here comes from a woman in her 30s in good health and CMV-seropositive.

J is TRBJ2-1 and V is TRBV4-1, with 8 bases matching TRBD2. CDR1 and CDR2 (germline): MGHRA, YSYEKL. CDR3 length: 16 amino acids. V dropped 0 bases and J dropped 3; count of bases not matched to a gene: 4. CDR3 residues: CASSQERLALYNEQFF. CDR3 nucleotides: TGCGCCAGCAGCCAAGAGAGACTAGCGCTCTACAATGAGCAGTTCTTC.

The chain carries TRBV5-4 and TRBJ2-5, with no clear D. With the DNA end fitting TRBJ2-7 better, the J assignment may be wrong. Germline values: CDR1 SGHNT, CDR2 YYREEE (reference sequence). The length of the CDR3 is 14 residues. CDR3: CASSLQSISYEQYF. For the CDR3, the DNA is TGTGCCAGCAGCCTACAGAGCATCTCCTACGAGCAGTACTTC.